The T cell receptor (beta chain) under discussion was sequenced for a study of T cells after yellow fever vaccination. Findings and caveats of the study: Few clonotypes appeared in both CD4 and CD8 compartments.

This clonotype came up a few times. The antigen is not known. A 5'RACE template-switching step, the method used to make TCR cDNA, added a universal primer site and UMIs. TCRdb re-called the 5' RACE reads with MiXCR, one entry per CDR3 protein. The sample comprises 450,000 to 600,000 distinct CDR3 sequences, roughly 14% of which are singletons, and 11% to 15% rests with the top ten. The junction had 6 bases not matched to a gene; V was cut back by 0 bases and J by 3 bases. The CDR3 loop spans 16 amino acids. Germline loops: CDR1 SGHRS, CDR2 YFSETQ. The sequencing here drew on PBMCs, taken on the day of the yellow fever booster vaccination. The sequence derives from a man aged 25-40 years who received the YFV17D yellow fever vaccine. The chain joins TRBV5-1 to TRBJ2-3, with 8 positions matching TRBD1. CDR3 nucleotides: TGCGCCAGCAGCTTGGCTAGGACAGGGAGAACAGATACGCAGTATTTT. Its protein product is CASSLARTGRTDTQYF. Looking up the rest from reference TRBV5-1 and TRBJ2-3 gives the full variable domain: KAGVTQTPRYLIKTRGQQVTLSCSPISGHRSVSWYQQTPGQGLQFLFEYFSETQRNKGNFPGRFSGRQFSNSRSEMNVSTLELGDSALYLCASSLARTGRTDTQYFGPGTRLTVL.